This record looks at one T cell receptor beta chain sequence and its context. This record belongs to a study of CD8 T cells in Susac syndrome. Reverse transcription of roughly 0.5 to 1 ug RNA was performed with random hexamers. TCRdb reprocessed the immunoSEQ multiplex PCR reads via MiXCR and lists one record per CDR3 protein. This sample has 150,000 to 200,000 distinct CDR3 sequences, with roughly 96% found just once. CDR1 and CDR2 (germline): DFQATT, SNEGSKA (reference sequence). Trimming took off 0 bases at V and 2 bases at J, with 12 bases between the two ends. The CDR3 has 15 residues. Included as multiple sclerosis controls were treatment-naive patients who had stable or active relapsing-remitting disease.

This receptor was identified in a human donor with multiple sclerosis. The sequenced sample consisted of CD8+ T cells from PBMCs. The V call is TRBV20-1, the J call TRBJ2-3; no definite D call. The CDR3 DNA reads TGCAGTGCTAGAGATATTCCAGGTTCCACAGATACGCAGTATTTT. Translating it yields CSARDIPGSTDTQYF.